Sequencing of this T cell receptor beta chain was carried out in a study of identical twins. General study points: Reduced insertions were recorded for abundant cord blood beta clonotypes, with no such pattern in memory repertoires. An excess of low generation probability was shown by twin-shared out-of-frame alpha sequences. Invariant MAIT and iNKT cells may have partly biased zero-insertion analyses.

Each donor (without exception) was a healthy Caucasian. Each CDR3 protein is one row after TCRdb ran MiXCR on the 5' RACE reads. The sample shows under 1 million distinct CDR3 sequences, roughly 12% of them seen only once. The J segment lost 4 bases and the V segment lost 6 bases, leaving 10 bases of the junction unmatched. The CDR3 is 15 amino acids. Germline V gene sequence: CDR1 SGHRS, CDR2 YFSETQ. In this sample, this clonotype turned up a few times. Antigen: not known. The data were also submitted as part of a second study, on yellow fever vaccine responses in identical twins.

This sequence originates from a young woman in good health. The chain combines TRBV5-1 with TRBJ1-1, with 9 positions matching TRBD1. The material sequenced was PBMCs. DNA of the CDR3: TGCGCCAGCAAAGTCCCACAGGGGGCTGGCACTGAAGCTTTCTTT. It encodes CASKVPQGAGTEAFF.